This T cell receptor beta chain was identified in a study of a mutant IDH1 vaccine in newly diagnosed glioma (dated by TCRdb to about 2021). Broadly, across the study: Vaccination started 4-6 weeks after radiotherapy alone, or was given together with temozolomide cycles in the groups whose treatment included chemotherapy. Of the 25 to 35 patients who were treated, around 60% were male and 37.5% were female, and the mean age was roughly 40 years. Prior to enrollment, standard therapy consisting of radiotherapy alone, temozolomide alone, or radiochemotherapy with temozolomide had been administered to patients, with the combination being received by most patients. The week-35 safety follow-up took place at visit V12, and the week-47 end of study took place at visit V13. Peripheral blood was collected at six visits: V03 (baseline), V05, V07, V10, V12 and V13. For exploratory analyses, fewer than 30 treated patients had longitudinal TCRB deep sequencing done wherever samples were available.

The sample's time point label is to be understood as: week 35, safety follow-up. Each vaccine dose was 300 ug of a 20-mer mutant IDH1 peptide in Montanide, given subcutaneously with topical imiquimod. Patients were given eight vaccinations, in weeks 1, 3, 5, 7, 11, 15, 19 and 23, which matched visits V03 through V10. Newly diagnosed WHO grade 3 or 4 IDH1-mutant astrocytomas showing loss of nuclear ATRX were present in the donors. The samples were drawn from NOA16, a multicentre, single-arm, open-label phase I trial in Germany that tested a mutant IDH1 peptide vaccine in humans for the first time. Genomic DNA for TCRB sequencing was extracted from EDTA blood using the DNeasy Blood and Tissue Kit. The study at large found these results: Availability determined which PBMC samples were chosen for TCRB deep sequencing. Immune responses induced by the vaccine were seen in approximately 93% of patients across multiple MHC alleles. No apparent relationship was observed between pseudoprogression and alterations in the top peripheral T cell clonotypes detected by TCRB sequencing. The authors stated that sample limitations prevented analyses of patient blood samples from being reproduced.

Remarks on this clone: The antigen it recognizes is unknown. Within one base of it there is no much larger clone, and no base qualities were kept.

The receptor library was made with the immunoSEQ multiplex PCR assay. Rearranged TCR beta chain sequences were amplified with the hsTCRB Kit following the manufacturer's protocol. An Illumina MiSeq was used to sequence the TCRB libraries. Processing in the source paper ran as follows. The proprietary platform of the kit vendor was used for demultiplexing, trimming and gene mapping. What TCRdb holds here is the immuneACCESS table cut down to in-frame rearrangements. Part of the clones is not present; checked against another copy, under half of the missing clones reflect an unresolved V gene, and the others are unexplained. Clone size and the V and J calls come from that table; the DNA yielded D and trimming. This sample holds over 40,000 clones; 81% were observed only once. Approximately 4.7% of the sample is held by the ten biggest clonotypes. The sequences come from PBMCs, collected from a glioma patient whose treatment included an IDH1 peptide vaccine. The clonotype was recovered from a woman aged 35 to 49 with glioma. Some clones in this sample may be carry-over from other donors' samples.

The DNA is TGCAGTGCTAGCGCAGGGTGGGAGCAGTACTTC. This is translated as CSASAGWEQYF. In this chain, TRBV20-1 is recombined with TRBJ2-7; D gene: possibly TRBD1, on 5 matching bases. CDR1 and CDR2 are read off the germline V gene (reference sequence) as DFQATT and SNEGSKA. A distance of 10 bases separates the germline ends of V and J, which lose 3 bases and 7 bases respectively. The CDR3 goes from the cysteine to the phenylalanine over 11 residues. The kept DNA is CDR3 alone, 33 bases in frame from the first base.